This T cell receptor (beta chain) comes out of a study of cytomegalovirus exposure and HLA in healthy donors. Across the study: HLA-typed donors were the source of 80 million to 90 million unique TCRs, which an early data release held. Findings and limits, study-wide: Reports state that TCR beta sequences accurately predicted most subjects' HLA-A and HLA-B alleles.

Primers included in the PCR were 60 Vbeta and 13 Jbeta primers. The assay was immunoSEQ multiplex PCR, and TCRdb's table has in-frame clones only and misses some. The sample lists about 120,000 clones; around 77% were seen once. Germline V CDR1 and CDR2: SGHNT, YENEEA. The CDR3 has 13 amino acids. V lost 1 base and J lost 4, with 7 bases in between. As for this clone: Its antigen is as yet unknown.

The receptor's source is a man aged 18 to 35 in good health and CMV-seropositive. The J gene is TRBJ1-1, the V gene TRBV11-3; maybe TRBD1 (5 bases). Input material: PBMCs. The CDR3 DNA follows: TGTGCCAGCAGCTTAGGTGGGGCCACTGAAGCTTTCTTT. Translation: CASSLGGATEAFF. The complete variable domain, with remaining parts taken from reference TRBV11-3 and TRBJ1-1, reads EAGVVQSPRYKIIEKKQPVAFWCNPISGHNTLYWYLQNLGQGPELLIRYENEEAVDDSQLPKDRFSAERLKGVDSTLKIQPAELGDSAVYLCASSLGGATEAFFGQGTRLTVV.